The 8 T cell receptor beta chains below were found in one sample sequenced in a study of shared clonotypes between healthy human individuals. Positive CCR7 selection of CD45RO-negative cells yielded the naive CD8 cells, and terminally differentiated effector memory CD45RA+ cells were excluded. Clones were read by immunoSEQ multiplex PCR, and TCRdb kept only the in-frame ones, dropping some. Found here are 650,000 to 800,000 clones, just over 90% of them singletons; the top ten hold approximately 22%. The sample taken for sequencing was naive CD8+ T cells sorted from blood. These TCRs come from a man aged 30 to 39 in good health.

This sequence joins TRBV28 and TRBJ2-3; D is uncertain. This CDR3 is 13 amino acids long. CDR1 MDHEN and CDR2 SYDVKM come from the germline V gene. Trimming took off 3 bases at V and 1 base at J, with 5 bases between the two ends. The CDR3 sequence is CASSFLGTDTQYF. CDR3 in DNA: TGTGCCAGCAGTTTCTTGGGCACAGATACGCAGTATTTT.

This sequence joins TRBV19 and TRBJ2-7; tentative D call: TRBD2 (5 bases). V was cut by 10 bases and J by 0 bases, with 16 bases left in between. Germline V CDR1 and CDR2: LNHDA, SQIVND (reference sequence). This CDR3 region has 14 residues. The CDR3 protein is CATRGSASSYEQYF. The DNA for the CDR3 is TGTGCCACCAGAGGGAGCGCCAGCTCCTACGAGCAGTACTTC. Combining the CDR3 with reference TRBV19 and TRBJ2-7 gives the whole variable domain DGGITQSPKYLFRKEGQNVTLSCEQNLNHDAMYWYRQDPGQGLRLIYYSQIVNDFQKGDIAEGYSVSREKKESFPLTVTSAQKNPTAFYLCATRGSASSYEQYFGPGTRLTVT.

The chain uses TRBV27 and TRBJ2-3; TRBD2 agrees at 7 bases. Germline values: CDR1 MNHEY, CDR2 SMNVEV (reference sequence). CDR3 size: 14 residues. V was pared by 3 bases and J by 2 bases, with 2 bases of the junction left unmatched. The CDR3 loop reads CASSLGGVTDTQYF. CDR3 DNA: TGTGCCAGCAGTTTGGGGGGGGTCACAGATACGCAGTATTTT.

The rearrangement uses TRBV11-2 and TRBJ1-1, with D perhaps matching TRBD1 (5 bases). The CDR3 totals 11 residues. The V gene's germline CDR1 is SGHAT and CDR2 FQNNGV. V was pared by 4 bases and J by 7 bases, with 7 bases between. This CDR3 reads CASSWGVEAFF. The CDR3 DNA sequence: TGTGCCAGCAGCTGGGGGGTTGAAGCTTTCTTT.

This sequence joins TRBV13 and TRBJ1-1, with D uncertain. Germline assignment: CDR1 PRHDT and CDR2 FYEKMQ (reference sequence). The CDR3 sequence is 13 residues long. V gave up 4 bases and J gave up 0 bases, with 6 bases separating them. CDR3 region: CASSSYLNTEAFF. The CDR3 DNA sequence: TGTGCCAGCAGCTCTTATTTGAACACTGAAGCTTTCTTT.

In this sample, this clone turned up a few times. This chain connects TRBV6-5 to TRBJ2-2; 12 positions match TRBD1. Germline V gene sequence: CDR1 MNHEY, CDR2 SVGAGI. V gave up 6 bases and J gave up 7 bases; unmatched junction bases: 6. There are 15 residues in the CDR3. The CDR3 loop is CASSPGQGAIGELFF. The CDR3 bases are TGTGCCAGCAGCCCGGGACAGGGGGCAATCGGGGAGCTGTTTTTT.

The gene calls are TRBV15 and TRBJ2-6; 9 bases fit TRBD2. V lost 3 bases and J lost 2; bases outside the gene matches: 8. This CDR3 has 18 amino acids. Germline V gene sequence: CDR1 LNHNV, CDR2 YYDKDF (reference sequence). CDR3 nucleotides: TGTGCCACCAGCAGTGCCCATTTAGCGGGAGCTGGGGCCAACGTCCTGACTTTC. Protein product: CATSSAHLAGAGANVLTF.

This CDR3 is CASSLGDSDDNEQFF. The CDR3 region has the DNA TGTGCCAGCAGCCTCGGGGACTCAGACGACAATGAGCAGTTCTTC. This chain connects TRBV11-2 to TRBJ2-1; the D gene is possibly TRBD2 (6 bases). There are 15 residues in the CDR3. With 5 bases removed from V and 5 bases from J, the gap between germline ends came to 16 bases. Per the germline V gene, CDR1 is SGHAT and CDR2 is FQNNGV.